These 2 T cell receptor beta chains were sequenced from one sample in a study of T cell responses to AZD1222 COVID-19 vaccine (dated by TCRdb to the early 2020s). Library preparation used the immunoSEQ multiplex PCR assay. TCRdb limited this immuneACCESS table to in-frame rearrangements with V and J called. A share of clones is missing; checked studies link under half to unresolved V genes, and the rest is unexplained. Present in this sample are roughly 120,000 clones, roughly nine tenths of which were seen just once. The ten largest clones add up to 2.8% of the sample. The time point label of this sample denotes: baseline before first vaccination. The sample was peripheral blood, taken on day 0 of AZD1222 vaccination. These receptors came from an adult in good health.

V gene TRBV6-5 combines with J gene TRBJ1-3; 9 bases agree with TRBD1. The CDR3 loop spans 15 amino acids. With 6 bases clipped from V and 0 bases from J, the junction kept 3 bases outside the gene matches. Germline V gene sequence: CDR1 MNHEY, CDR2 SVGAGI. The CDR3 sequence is CASSTGGHSGNTIYF. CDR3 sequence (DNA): TGTGCCAGCAGCACAGGGGGCCACTCTGGAAACACCATATATTTT.

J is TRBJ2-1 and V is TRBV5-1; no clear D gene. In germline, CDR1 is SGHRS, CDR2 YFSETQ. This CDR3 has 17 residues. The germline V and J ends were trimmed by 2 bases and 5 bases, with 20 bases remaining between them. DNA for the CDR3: TGCGCCAGCAGCTTCCTGCAGGCCCCTGCCCCTCACAATGAGCAGTTCTTC. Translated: CASSFLQAPAPHNEQFF.